A single sample gave rise to the 10 T cell receptor beta chains below, sequenced in a study of blood T cell repertoires in COVID-19. This table comes from immunoSEQ multiplex PCR, and its TCRdb copy is limited to in-frame clones, with some not included. In the table there are a few hundred thousand clones, about 86% of which are singletons. Sequencing was carried out using peripheral blood. The receptors were gathered from a woman in her 70s with COVID-19, enrolled during active disease.

V is TRBV2 and J is TRBJ2-1; no clear D. V was shortened by 3 bases and J by 10 bases, with 7 bases between the two germline ends. Germline V CDR1 and CDR2: SNHLY, FYNNEI. The CDR3 is 11 residues long. The CDR3 loop is CASSETREQFF. The CDR3, as DNA: TGTGCCAGCAGTGAGACCAGGGAGCAGTTCTTC.

The gene calls are TRBV7-9 and TRBJ1-6; D might be TRBD1 (6 bases). Per germline, CDR1 SEHNR and CDR2 FQNEAQ (reference sequence). This CDR3 has 15 amino acids. V lost 4 bases and J lost 6, with 13 bases in between. The CDR3 region is CASSSWTEFNSPLHF. The CDR3 DNA sequence: TGTGCCAGCAGCTCTTGGACAGAATTTAATTCACCCCTCCACTTT.

This clone has more than one count but fewer than ten. This rearrangement joins TRBV2 to TRBJ2-3, with 13 bases identical to TRBD2. V lost 3 bases to trimming and J lost 5 bases; unmatched junction nucleotides: 5. Germline CDR1 reads SNHLY; CDR2 reads FYNNEI. The CDR3 contains 16 residues. Written as DNA, the CDR3 is TGTGCCAGCAGTGAGGGGACTAGCGGGGCCGGAGATACGCAGTATTTT. It encodes CASSEGTSGAGDTQYF.

This rearrangement joins TRBV28 to TRBJ1-5; 7 positions agree with TRBD1. The CDR3 totals 15 residues. With 9 bases clipped from V and 2 bases from J, the junction kept 10 bases outside the gene matches. CDR1 MDHEN and CDR2 SYDVKM come from the germline V gene. DNA of the CDR3: TGTGCCAGTTACGGCCCTACAGGGGGCAATCAGCCCCAGCATTTT. Translated: CASYGPTGGNQPQHF.

The V gene is TRBV13, the J gene TRBJ2-2; 12 bases line up with TRBD2. This CDR3 has 18 residues. The V and J ends lost 5 bases and 2 bases, in that order; junction bases with no gene match: 9. CDR1 is PRHDT and CDR2 is FYEKMQ in the germline V gene (reference sequence). The CDR3 nucleotides are TGTGCCAGCAGCGCACTCACTAGCGGGGGGCCCAACACCGGGGAGCTGTTTTTT. Encoded protein: CASSALTSGGPNTGELFF.

The chain employs TRBV7-2 and TRBJ2-2; 10 positions agree with TRBD2. The CDR3 is 15 amino acids. V lost 6 bases to trimming and J lost 2 bases; unmatched junction nucleotides: 3. CDR1 and CDR2 (germline): SGHTA, FQGNSA. CDR3 coding DNA: TGTGCCAGCAGGCTAGCGGGGGTAAACACCGGGGAGCTGTTTTTT. Translating it yields CASRLAGVNTGELFF. Full variable domain (remainder filled in from reference TRBV7-2 and TRBJ2-2): GAGVSQSPSNKVTEKGKDVELRCDPISGHTALYWYRQSLGQGLEFLIYFQGNSAPDKSGLPSDRFSAERTGGSVSTLTIQRTQQEDSAVYLCASRLAGVNTGELFFGEGSRLTVL.

A few counts support this clone. The V gene is TRBV6-5, the J gene TRBJ1-2; D may be TRBD1 (6 bases). Trimming removed 4 bases from V and 2 bases from J, with 8 bases in between. Germline V CDR1 and CDR2: MNHEY, SVGAGI. CDR3 size: 13 residues. CDR3 region: CASSSGQNYGYTF. The CDR3 nucleotides are TGTGCCAGCAGTTCCGGACAGAACTATGGCTACACCTTC.

The chain uses TRBV2 and TRBJ1-1; tentative D call: TRBD1 (6 bases). CDR1 and CDR2 (germline): SNHLY, FYNNEI. CDR3 length: 15 amino acids. V was clipped by 4 bases and J by 11 bases, with 23 bases between them. CDR3 sequence (DNA): TGTGCCAGCAGTGGAGGCAGGGGCGAATCGGGTGGGGCTTTCTTT. Its translation is CASSGGRGESGGAFF.

This clone was detected once. The chain carries TRBV19 and TRBJ1-2; 7 bases are a match to TRBD1. V shed 7 bases and J 4 bases; nucleotides not matched to a gene: 9. CDR1 is LNHDA and CDR2 is SQIVND in the germline V gene (reference sequence). CDR3 length: 14 amino acids. The DNA for the CDR3 is TGTGCCAGTACCCCGACAGGGATCGGCTATGGCTACACCTTC. It is translated as CASTPTGIGYGYTF.

The V call is TRBV5-1, the J call TRBJ1-2; D gene ambiguous. The germline CDR1 and CDR2 sequences are SGHRS and YFSETQ. This CDR3 contains 15 residues. The ends were cut back, 0 bases at V and 0 bases at J, with 9 bases in the middle. The CDR3 protein is CASSLDPEANYGYTF. Here the CDR3 DNA reads TGCGCCAGCAGCTTGGACCCAGAAGCTAACTATGGCTACACCTTC. The full variable domain, with the rest looked up from reference TRBV5-1 and TRBJ1-2, is KAGVTQTPRYLIKTRGQQVTLSCSPISGHRSVSWYQQTPGQGLQFLFEYFSETQRNKGNFPGRFSGRQFSNSRSEMNVSTLELGDSALYLCASSLDPEANYGYTFGSGTRLTVV.